This passage covers 9 T cell receptor beta chains from one sample sequenced in a study of regulatory T cells in long-lasting Graves disease. As for time point: newly diagnosed GD, antithyroid drugs for less than 3 months. From PBMCs, RNA was extracted and then used to make the TCR library. The authors built TCR beta libraries using iRepertoire HTBI primers and Arm-PCR of CDR3 regions. TCRdb reprocessed the multiplex PCR reads with MiXCR, giving one entry per CDR3 protein. The sample carries 200,000 to 250,000 distinct CDR3 sequences, less than 20% recorded once. This sample also belongs to another study, concerning T cells in Graves' hyperthyroidism and ophthalmopathy.

Specimen: peripheral blood mononuclear cells (PBMCs), collected at new diagnosis, from a patient treated with antithyroid drugs. The receptor source for this set is a woman aged 25 to 39 with Graves disease.

This clonotype was seen at least ten times. The chain joins TRBV30 to TRBJ1-6; 7 bases line up with TRBD1. Per the germline V gene, CDR1 is GTSNPN and CDR2 is SVGIG (reference sequence). CDR3 size: 17 residues. J lost 7 bases, V lost 3 bases, and 15 bases had no gene match. The CDR3 region is CAWRLFPGQQRNSPLHF. CDR3 DNA sequence: TGTGCCTGGAGATTATTTCCGGGACAGCAAAGAAATTCACCCCTCCACTTT. The variable domain in full, completed from reference TRBV30 and TRBJ1-6, reads SQTIHQWPATLVQPVGSPLSLECTVEGTSNPNLYWYRQAAGRGLQLLFYSVGIGQISSEVPQNLSASRPQDRQFILSSKKLLLSDSGFYLCAWRLFPGQQRNSPLHFGNGTRLTVT.

There are many counts of this clonotype. The chain joins TRBV6-4 to TRBJ2-7; no clear D. The V gene lost 3 bases and the J gene lost 5 bases, with 14 bases spanning the gap. Germline V CDR1 and CDR2: MRHNA, SNTAGT. The CDR3 runs 14 residues. CDR3 coding DNA: TGTGCCAGCAGTGAAGGTTGGGGTCGGGACGAGCAGTACTTC. It specifies CASSEGWGRDEQYF.

This clonotype has a count of ten or more. This chain joins TRBV7-8 and TRBJ2-1, with 13 bases lining up with TRBD2. Germline V gives CDR1 SGHVS, CDR2 FQNEAQ. J was trimmed by 4 bases and V by 2 bases; bases with no gene match: 11. The CDR3 runs 19 residues. DNA of the CDR3: TGTGCCAGCAGCTTACGGGGACTAGCGGGACTAGGGGGATACAATGAGCAGTTCTTC. Its translation: CASSLRGLAGLGGYNEQFF.

Many counts were recorded for this clonotype. The chain couples TRBV28 to TRBJ1-2; 8 bases align to TRBD1. The germline V gene has CDR1 MDHEN and CDR2 SYDVKM. The CDR3 runs 15 residues. Unmatched junction bases numbered 7, after V lost 5 bases and J lost 2 bases. This CDR3 reads CASSPRGRRNYGYTF. In DNA, the CDR3 is TGTGCCAGCAGTCCCAGGGGGCGCAGGAACTATGGCTACACCTTC.

Here the CDR3 DNA reads TGTGCCAGCAGTATGACAGGGACGGGACTGGAGACCCAGTACTTC. The encoded protein is CASSMTGTGLETQYF. The chain has TRBV28 and TRBJ2-5; a possible D gene is TRBD1 (7 bases). Looked up from germline, CDR1 is MDHEN and CDR2 is SYDVKM. Trimming took off 5 bases at V and 5 bases at J, with 18 bases between the two ends. The CDR3 is 15 residues long.

This clonotype was counted ten times or more. V is TRBV3-1 and J is TRBJ2-1; D not resolved. The V and J ends lost 0 bases and 3 bases respectively, with 9 bases between them. Germline V gene lookup returns CDR1 LGHDT and CDR2 YNNKEL (reference sequence). The CDR3 loop spans 15 amino acids. The CDR3 DNA sequence: TGTGCCAGCAGCCAAGAACCCCTGTTCTACAATGAGCAGTTCTTC. Its translation is CASSQEPLFYNEQFF.

This clonotype has a count of ten or more. The V and J genes are TRBV3-1 and TRBJ1-5; no firm D call. Per germline, CDR1 LGHDT and CDR2 YNNKEL (reference sequence). The V and J ends lost 1 base and 6 bases respectively, with 7 bases between them. CDR3 length equals 13 residues. CDR3 nucleotide sequence: TGTGCCAGCAGCCAAGTGGACGGTCAGCCCCAGCATTTT. Amino acids: CASSQVDGQPQHF.

This clonotype was recorded many times. This chain joins TRBV27 and TRBJ1-1, with 8 bases matching TRBD1. The CDR3 length is 16 residues. Unmatched junction bases numbered 11, after V lost 7 bases and J lost 1 base. Germline CDR1 and CDR2: MNHEY and SMNVEV (reference sequence). The CDR3 nucleotides are TGTGCCAGCAACCGTGGACAGGGAGGGCGGAACACTGAAGCTTTCTTT. Protein: CASNRGQGGRNTEAFF.

This clonotype came up many times. J is TRBJ2-5 and V is TRBV3-1; 7 positions match TRBD1. Germline CDR1 and CDR2: LGHDT and YNNKEL (reference sequence). CDR3 size: 15 residues. Trimming at V came to 3 bases and at J to 1 base, leaving 5 bases not matched to a gene. CDR3 region: CASSQGTEFQETQYF. The CDR3 nucleotides are TGTGCCAGCAGCCAGGGGACAGAGTTCCAAGAGACCCAGTACTTC.